These 21 T cell receptor beta chains originate from one sample sequenced in a study of blood T cell repertoires in COVID-19. The table came from immunoSEQ multiplex PCR; TCRdb's copy has only in-frame clones and leaves some out. This table holds 95,000 to 150,000 clones, under 80% found once. The material sequenced was peripheral blood. The receptor source for this set is a man in his 70s with acute or convalescent COVID-19.

This chain links TRBV18 with TRBJ1-1; TRBD1 is a possible D gene (6 bases). Trimming stripped 6 bases from V and 4 bases from J, with 15 bases between. The CDR3 has 14 residues. From germline, CDR1 is KGHSH and CDR2 LQKENI. CDR3 region: CASSLGGPGTEAFF. The CDR3, as DNA: TGTGCCAGCTCTCTAGGGGGACCGGGCACTGAAGCTTTCTTT.

V gene TRBV5-4 combines with J gene TRBJ1-1; D might be TRBD1 (6 bases). The CDR3 is 14 residues long. The ends were cut back, 4 bases at V and 2 bases at J, with 12 bases in the middle. CDR1 SGHNT and CDR2 YYREEE come from the germline V gene (reference sequence). CDR3 nucleotide sequence: TGTGCCAGCAGCCCACAGGGAGTAAACACTGAAGCTTTCTTT. Protein product: CASSPQGVNTEAFF.

The chain links TRBV18 to TRBJ1-1, with TRBD1 matching 7 bases. CDR3 length: 14 amino acids. The V and J ends lost 5 bases and 1 base, in that order; junction bases with no gene match: 4. Germline V lookup: CDR1 KGHSH, CDR2 LQKENI. CDR3 region: CASSRGQSNTEAFF. The DNA of the CDR3 is TGTGCCAGCTCAAGGGGACAGTCGAACACTGAAGCTTTCTTT.

The genes are TRBV4-2 and TRBJ1-5; D unresolved. The CDR3 has 14 amino acids. The V gene's germline CDR1 is LGHNA and CDR2 YNFKEQ. Trimming left V 0 bases short and J 6 bases short, with 9 bases between. CDR3 sequence (DNA): TGTGCCAGCAGCCAAGAGGCTTATGGTCAGCCCCAGCATTTT. The encoded protein is CASSQEAYGQPQHF.

The table lists this clone with a count of one. The chain recombines TRBV6-6 with TRBJ1-6, with D possibly matching TRBD1 (5 bases). Germline V gene data show CDR1 as MNHNY and CDR2 as SVGAGI (reference sequence). The CDR3 extends over 17 amino acids. V was cut by 5 bases and J by 0 bases, with 14 bases left in between. The CDR3 here is CASSRAQVSSYNSPLHF. The CDR3 nucleotides are TGTGCCAGCAGTCGGGCACAGGTGAGCTCCTATAATTCACCCCTCCACTTT.

This clone was counted a single time. The chain joins TRBV30 to TRBJ1-2, with no clear D. V was cut by 5 bases and J by 5 bases, with 15 bases left in between. Germline V gene sequence: CDR1 GTSNPN, CDR2 SVGIG (reference sequence). This CDR3 region has 13 residues. CDR3 amino acids: CAWGYNSGYGYTF. DNA for the CDR3: TGTGCCTGGGGGTACAATTCCGGGTATGGCTACACCTTC. Using reference TRBV30 and TRBJ1-2 for the parts outside the CDR3, the full variable domain is SQTIHQWPATLVQPVGSPLSLECTVEGTSNPNLYWYRQAAGRGLQLLFYSVGIGQISSEVPQNLSASRPQDRQFILSSKKLLLSDSGFYLCAWGYNSGYGYTFGSGTRLTVV.

The rearrangement uses TRBV3-1 (or the pseudogene TRBV3-2) and TRBJ2-5; 7 positions agree with TRBD1. The CDR3 covers 14 residues. CDR1 and CDR2 from the germline V gene are LGHDT and YNNKEL (reference sequence). V lost 6 bases, J lost 4 bases, and 8 bases stayed unmatched. CDR3 residues: CASRIQGSGETQYF. The DNA of the CDR3 is TGTGCCAGCAGAATACAGGGGTCCGGAGAGACCCAGTACTTC.

The CDR3 here is CASSLEQRAEAFF. CDR3 DNA: TGCGCCAGCAGCTTGGAACAGAGGGCTGAAGCTTTCTTT. The chain recombines TRBV5-1 with TRBJ1-1; no definite D call. The CDR3 is 13 residues long. With 0 bases removed from V and 6 bases from J, the gap between germline ends came to 9 bases. CDR1 is SGHRS, CDR2 YFSETQ, per germline.

The gene calls are TRBV6-5 and TRBJ1-2; the D gene is possibly TRBD1 (6 bases). The CDR3 contains 14 residues. CDR1 and CDR2 from the germline V gene are MNHEY and SVGAGI. Trimming pared 6 bases from V and 4 bases from J, leaving 15 bases between. Here the CDR3 DNA reads TGTGCCAGCAGCCCAAGGGGACAACTCTATGGCTACACCTTC. This translates into CASSPRGQLYGYTF.

This chain links TRBV3-1 (or the pseudogene TRBV3-2) with TRBJ1-1, with D possibly TRBD1 on 6 matching bases. CDR1 is LGHDT, CDR2 YNNKEL, per germline (reference sequence). The CDR3 extends over 14 amino acids. V lost 4 bases and J 1 base, leaving 10 bases between the germline ends. CDR3 sequence reads: CASSRVGQNTEAFF. The CDR3 DNA reads as TGTGCCAGCAGCCGTGTGGGACAGAACACTGAAGCTTTCTTT.

CDR3 sequence (DNA): TGCGCCAGCACCGAACAGGGGGCTGGAAACACCATATATTTT. Translation: CASTEQGAGNTIYF. This sequence joins TRBV5-1 and TRBJ1-3; 8 nucleotides line up with TRBD1. V gave up 6 bases and J gave up 2 bases; unmatched junction bases: 4. The CDR3 consists of 14 residues. Germline V gene lookup returns CDR1 SGHRS and CDR2 YFSETQ.

V and J are TRBV7-2 and TRBJ1-6; D ambiguous. Germline CDR1 is SGHTA and CDR2 is FQGNSA. V was cut by 5 bases and J by 10 bases, with 12 bases left in between. The CDR3 sequence is 13 residues long. CDR3 in DNA: TGTGCCAGCAGCGCTCCACAGTACTCACCCCTCCACTTT. Translating gives CASSAPQYSPLHF.

The chain couples TRBV6-5 to TRBJ2-3, with D possibly matching TRBD2 (7 bases). Trimming stripped 6 bases from V and 4 bases from J, with 17 bases between. CDR1 is MNHEY, CDR2 SVGAGI, per germline. The CDR3 sequence is 15 residues long. The CDR3 is CASRGWGGASDTQYF. The DNA for the CDR3 is TGTGCCAGCAGAGGTTGGGGGGGGGCTTCAGATACGCAGTATTTT.

This clone showed up just once. The chain is built from TRBV5-4 and TRBJ1-1; 7 nucleotides match TRBD1. There are 13 residues in the CDR3. Unmatched junction bases numbered 5, after V lost 2 bases and J lost 7 bases. Per germline, CDR1 SGHNT and CDR2 YYREEE (reference sequence). The CDR3 DNA is TGTGCCAGCAGCTTCGACAGGGTGCATGAAGCTTTCTTT. It is translated as CASSFDRVHEAFF.

The chain employs TRBV2 and TRBJ1-6, with D possibly matching TRBD1 (5 bases). CDR1 is SNHLY and CDR2 is FYNNEI in the germline V gene. The CDR3 extends over 14 amino acids. Trimming left V 3 bases short and J 10 bases short, with 13 bases between. The CDR3 sequence is CASSEFGRASPLHF. CDR3 DNA sequence: TGTGCCAGCAGTGAGTTTGGCAGGGCATCACCCCTCCACTTT.

The chain combines TRBV18 with TRBJ1-2; 8 bases align to TRBD1. This CDR3 contains 12 residues. The V gene's germline CDR1 is KGHSH and CDR2 LQKENI. V trimming: 5 bases; J trimming: 6 bases; junction bases outside the gene matches: 2. The CDR3 sequence is CASSGGQDGYTF. CDR3 coding DNA: TGTGCCAGCTCAGGGGGACAGGATGGCTACACCTTC.

The rearrangement links TRBV7-8 to TRBJ2-3; D possibly corresponds to TRBD1 (6 bases). Trimming removed 0 bases at V and 4 bases at J, with 11 bases between. Germline V gives CDR1 SGHVS, CDR2 FQNEAQ. This CDR3 has 15 residues. CDR3: CASSLAGALSDTQYF. Here the CDR3 DNA reads TGTGCCAGCAGCTTAGCGGGGGCTCTCTCAGATACGCAGTATTTT.

The gene calls are TRBV4-1 and TRBJ1-4; D unresolved. The V gene lost 0 bases and the J gene lost 8 bases, with 10 bases spanning the gap. Germline V gives CDR1 MGHRA, CDR2 YSYEKL. This CDR3 comprises 14 residues. CDR3 amino acids: CASSQDRHREKLFF. In DNA form, the CDR3 reads TGCGCCAGCAGCCAAGATCGACATCGGGAAAAACTGTTTTTT.

The V call is TRBV12-5, the J call TRBJ2-1; 9 bases fit TRBD2. The CDR3 loop spans 15 amino acids. J was trimmed by 9 bases and V by 2 bases; bases with no gene match: 8. The germline CDR1 and CDR2 sequences are LGHNT and FRNRAP. CDR3 DNA: TGTGCTAGTGGTTTGTCAAGCGGGGGGATAGCTGAGCAGTTCTTC. It encodes CASGLSSGGIAEQFF.

The table lists this clone with a few counts. V is TRBV12-5 and J is TRBJ2-3; 15 bases map to TRBD2. In germline, CDR1 is LGHNT, CDR2 FRNRAP. Trimming cost V 6 bases and J 1 base; bases outside gene matches: 11. There are 19 residues in the CDR3. Here the CDR3 DNA reads TGTGCTAGTGGCCCAAAAGGACTAGCGGGGGGGAAAGGCACAGATACGCAGTATTTT. Protein product: CASGPKGLAGGKGTDTQYF.

J is TRBJ1-1 and V is TRBV30; the D gene is possibly TRBD1 (6 bases). Germline V CDR1 and CDR2: GTSNPN, SVGIG (reference sequence). Trimming pared 0 bases from V and 0 bases from J, leaving 23 bases between. This CDR3 comprises 19 residues. In DNA form, the CDR3 reads TGTGCCTGGAGTGTACGAGACAGGCCGATCCGATTTATGAACACTGAAGCTTTCTTT. Protein product: CAWSVRDRPIRFMNTEAFF.